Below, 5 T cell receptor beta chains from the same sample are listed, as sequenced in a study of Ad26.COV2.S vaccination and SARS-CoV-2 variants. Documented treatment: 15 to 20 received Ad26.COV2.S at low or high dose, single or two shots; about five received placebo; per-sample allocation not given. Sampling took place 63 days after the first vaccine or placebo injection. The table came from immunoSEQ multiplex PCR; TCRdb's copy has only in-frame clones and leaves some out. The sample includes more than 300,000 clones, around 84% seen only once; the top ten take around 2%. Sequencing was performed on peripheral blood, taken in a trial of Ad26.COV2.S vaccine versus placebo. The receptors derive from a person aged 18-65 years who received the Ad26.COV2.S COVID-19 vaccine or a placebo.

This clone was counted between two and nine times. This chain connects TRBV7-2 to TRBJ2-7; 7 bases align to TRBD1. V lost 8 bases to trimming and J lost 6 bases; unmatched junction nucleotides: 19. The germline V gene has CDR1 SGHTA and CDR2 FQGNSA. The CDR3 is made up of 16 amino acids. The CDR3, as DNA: TGTGCCAGCTCCGCAAGGGGGCCCCGCACTCCAGGCGAGCAGTACTTC. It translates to CASSARGPRTPGEQYF.

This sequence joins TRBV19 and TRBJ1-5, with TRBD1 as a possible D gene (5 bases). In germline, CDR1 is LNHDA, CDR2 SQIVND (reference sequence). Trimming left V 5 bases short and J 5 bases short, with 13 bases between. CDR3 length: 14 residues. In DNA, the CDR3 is TGTGCCAGTAGTGATACTATAGGGGATCAGCCCCAGCATTTT. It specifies CASSDTIGDQPQHF.

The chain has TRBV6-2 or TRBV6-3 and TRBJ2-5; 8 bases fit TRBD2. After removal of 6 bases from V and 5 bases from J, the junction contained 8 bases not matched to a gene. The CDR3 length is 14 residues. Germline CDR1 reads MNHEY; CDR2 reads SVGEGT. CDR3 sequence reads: CASSRGGRSETQYF. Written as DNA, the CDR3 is TGTGCCAGCAGCCGGGGGGGCCGAAGCGAGACCCAGTACTTC.

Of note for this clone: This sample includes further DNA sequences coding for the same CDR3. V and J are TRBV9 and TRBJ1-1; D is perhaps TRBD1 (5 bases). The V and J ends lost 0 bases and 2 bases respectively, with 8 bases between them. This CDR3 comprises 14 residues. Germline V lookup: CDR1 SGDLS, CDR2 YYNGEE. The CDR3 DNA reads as TGTGCCAGCAGCGTAGGGGGCTCTAACACTGAAGCTTTCTTT. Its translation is CASSVGGSNTEAFF.

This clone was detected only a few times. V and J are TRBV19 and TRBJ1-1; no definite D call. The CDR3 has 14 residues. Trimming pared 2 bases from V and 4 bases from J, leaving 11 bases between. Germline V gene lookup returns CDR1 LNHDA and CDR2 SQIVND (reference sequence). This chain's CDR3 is CASSIQAGITEAFF. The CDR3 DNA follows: TGTGCCAGTAGTATACAGGCCGGAATCACTGAAGCTTTCTTT.